The 18 T cell receptor beta chains below all came from one sample that was sequenced in a study of CD8+ T cells in alopecia areata. The treatment is: oral pan-JAK inhibitor, 5-10 mg twice daily. cDNA prepared by RNA extraction and subsequent reverse transcription served as the template for sequencing. Profiled with immunoSEQ multiplex PCR; TCRdb holds only in-frame clones, not every one. Among 200,000 or so clones listed, roughly 60% were seen once. Source: CD4+ T cells sorted from blood, taken at week 24, from a patient treated with tofacitinib. These receptors came from a human donor with alopecia areata.

The rearrangement uses TRBV7-9 and TRBJ2-5, with D unclear. V lost 1 base and J lost 1, with 7 bases in between. Germline V gene data show CDR1 as SEHNR and CDR2 as FQNEAQ (reference sequence). CDR3 length: 14 residues. Here the CDR3 reads CASSLGSTQETQYF. In nucleotides, the CDR3 is TGTGCCAGCAGCTTAGGATCTACCCAAGAGACCCAGTACTTC. Full variable domain (rest looked up from reference TRBV7-9 and TRBJ2-5): DTGVSQNPRHKITKRGQNVTFRCDPISEHNRLYWYRQTLGQGPEFLTYFQNEAQLEKSRLLSDRFSAERPKGSFSTLEIQRTEQGDSAMYLCASSLGSTQETQYFGPGTRLLVL.

V is TRBV30 and J is TRBJ1-4; no firm D call. The V gene lost 0 bases and the J gene lost 7 bases, with 9 bases spanning the gap. The CDR3 runs 13 residues. CDR1 is GTSNPN and CDR2 is SVGIG in the germline V gene (reference sequence). The CDR3 spells CAWSVGVGEKLFF. In DNA, the CDR3 is TGTGCCTGGAGTGTTGGGGTCGGTGAAAAACTGTTTTTT.

This rearrangement joins TRBV2 to TRBJ1-1, with no clear D. V dropped 3 bases and J dropped 3 bases, with 5 bases sitting between them. The length of the CDR3 is 12 residues. CDR1 and CDR2 (germline): SNHLY, FYNNEI. The CDR3: CASSDAYTEAFF. CDR3 DNA: TGTGCCAGCAGTGATGCGTACACTGAAGCTTTCTTT.

The V call is TRBV5-4, the J call TRBJ2-1; D is undetermined. Trimming removed 0 bases from V and 4 bases from J, with 5 bases in between. The CDR3 runs to 13 residues. CDR1 is SGHNT and CDR2 is YYREEE in the germline V gene (reference sequence). The CDR3 coding sequence is TGTGCCAGCAGCTTGGTCGGGTACAATGAGCAGTTCTTC. This codes for CASSLVGYNEQFF.

The genes are TRBV6-5 and TRBJ2-7; D ambiguous. V lost 8 bases and J 0 bases, leaving 11 bases between the germline ends. The CDR3 is 13 residues long. CDR1 is MNHEY and CDR2 is SVGAGI in the germline V gene. CDR3 loop: CASSTPSSYEQYF. DNA for the CDR3: TGTGCCAGCTCTACCCCGAGCTCCTACGAGCAGTACTTC.

The chain links TRBV5-1 to TRBJ2-2, with 9 bases lining up with TRBD1. This CDR3 contains 16 residues. Trimming took 4 bases from V and 2 from J; bases not matched to a gene: 6. Germline V gives CDR1 SGHRS, CDR2 YFSETQ. The CDR3 reads CASSASTGGNTGELFF. CDR3 bases: TGCGCCAGCAGCGCATCGACAGGGGGAAACACCGGGGAGCTGTTTTTT.

V and J are TRBV7-9 and TRBJ2-3; D is unclear. V lost 0 bases, J lost 2 bases, and 6 bases lay in between. CDR3 size: 14 residues. Germline V gives CDR1 SEHNR, CDR2 FQNEAQ (reference sequence). CDR3 loop: CASSLARITDTQYF. The DNA for the CDR3 is TGTGCCAGCAGCTTAGCTAGAATCACAGATACGCAGTATTTT.

This chain joins TRBV27 and TRBJ2-5; TRBD2 is a possible D gene (5 bases). Germline CDR1 MNHEY, CDR2 SMNVEV (reference sequence). The CDR3 length is 13 residues. V was trimmed by 2 bases and J by 4 bases, leaving 8 bases between them. This chain's CDR3 is CASSLRERETQYF. The DNA of the CDR3 is TGTGCCAGCAGTTTAAGGGAGAGAGAGACCCAGTACTTC.

The genes are TRBV7-2 and TRBJ2-5, with 12 nucleotides matching TRBD1. V shed 6 bases, J shed 5 bases, and the junction held 7 bases outside the gene matches. This CDR3 is built from 15 residues. Germline assignment: CDR1 SGHTA and CDR2 FQGNSA. Here the CDR3 DNA reads TGTGCCAGCAGACCACGGGACAGGGGGCCGGAGACCCAGTACTTC. Amino acids: CASRPRDRGPETQYF.

This clone was picked up one time. The genes are TRBV7-2 and TRBJ2-5; maybe TRBD2 (7 bases). The germline V gene encodes CDR1 SGHTA and CDR2 FQGNSA. Between the trimmed V and J ends, which lost 5 bases and 5 bases, there was a span of 18 bases. The CDR3 is made up of 15 amino acids. The CDR3 nucleotides read TGTGCCAGCAGCCAGAGCGGGACATCCGGGGAGACCCAGTACTTC. Translated, it gives CASSQSGTSGETQYF.

This clone was seen a handful of times. The chain carries TRBV28 and TRBJ1-5; D ambiguous. The CDR3 extends over 14 amino acids. V lost 2 bases and J 3 bases, leaving 8 bases between the germline ends. From germline, CDR1 is MDHEN and CDR2 SYDVKM. The CDR3: CASSLVQPNQPQHF. DNA for the CDR3: TGTGCCAGCAGTTTAGTACAGCCCAATCAGCCCCAGCATTTT.

The chain is built from TRBV9 and TRBJ2-1, with 9 bases matching TRBD1. Germline V gives CDR1 SGDLS, CDR2 YYNGEE. V shed 4 bases and J 5 bases; nucleotides not matched to a gene: 4. This CDR3 is 14 amino acids long. The CDR3 loop is CASSQGQGHNEQFF. DNA of the CDR3: TGTGCCAGCAGCCAGGGACAGGGACACAATGAGCAGTTCTTC.

This clone was found once. The chain joins TRBV29-1 to TRBJ2-3; D is undetermined. CDR1 is SQVTM, CDR2 ANQGSEA, per germline. The CDR3 is 11 residues long. Trimming pared 4 bases from V and 0 bases from J, leaving 2 bases between. The CDR3 DNA reads as TGCAGCGTTGCTAGCACAGATACGCAGTATTTT. Translated: CSVASTDTQYF.

This clone was seen only a few times. The rearrangement links TRBV6-6 to TRBJ1-4; TRBD1 matches 9 bases. The ends lost 5 bases at V and 5 bases at J; junction bases unmatched: 0. Germline CDR1 and CDR2: MNHNY and SVGAGI (reference sequence). CDR3 size: 13 residues. CDR3 residues: CASSDRGNEKLFF. In DNA form, the CDR3 reads TGTGCCAGCAGTGACAGGGGGAATGAAAAACTGTTTTTT.

This chain links TRBV9 with TRBJ2-7; 13 bases map to TRBD2. There are 13 residues in the CDR3. CDR1 is SGDLS, CDR2 YYNGEE, per germline. Unmatched junction bases numbered 0, after V lost 3 bases and J lost 6 bases. CDR3 nucleotides: TGTGCCAGCAGCGGGACTAGCGGGAGCGAGCAGTACTTC. This codes for CASSGTSGSEQYF.

In its sample, this clone was seen once. The junction shows a germline mismatch at one end, possibly a read error. The chain has TRBV5-4 and TRBJ1-5; TRBD1 is a possible D gene (5 bases). Germline CDR1 and CDR2: SGHNT and YYREEE (reference sequence). The CDR3 covers 13 residues. Here the CDR3 DNA reads TGCGCCAGCAGCGAGGGACCCGGCCAGCCCCAGCATTTT. It encodes CASSEGPGQPQHF.

The chain has TRBV5-1 and TRBJ2-1, with D possibly TRBD1 on 6 matching bases. Germline values: CDR1 SGHRS, CDR2 YFSETQ. The V end was cut by 0 bases, the J end by 15 bases, with 19 bases between. This CDR3 is built from 14 residues. CDR3 residues: CASSLDFGTSERFF. DNA of the CDR3: TGCGCCAGCAGCTTGGATTTTGGGACATCCGAACGGTTCTTC.

This clone was seen just once. This chain connects TRBV2 to TRBJ1-4; the D gene is possibly TRBD1 (6 bases). Per germline, CDR1 SNHLY and CDR2 FYNNEI. The CDR3 loop spans 14 amino acids. Trimming removed 6 bases from V and 1 base from J, with 9 bases in between. The CDR3 spells CASSPDRTNEKLFF. CDR3 coding DNA: TGTGCCAGCAGCCCGGACAGAACTAATGAAAAACTGTTTTTT.